This T cell receptor beta chain was recorded in a study of cytomegalovirus exposure and HLA in healthy donors. The study, taken as a whole, reports: Researchers catalogued about 150 TCR beta chains as cytomegalovirus-associated. Links to common viral pathogens appeared, in a later analysis, for several of the most significant clusters.

Primers: 60 Vbeta forward and 13 Jbeta reverse. Generated by immunoSEQ multiplex PCR, the TCRdb table keeps only in-frame clones and is missing some. The sample includes 60,000 to 70,000 clones, around three quarters of them seen just once. This clone was recorded a few times. Its antigen remains unidentified. The CDR3 covers 13 residues. The trim removed 5 bases at V and 6 bases at J, leaving 6 bases unmatched. CDR1 is SGHTA and CDR2 is FQGNSA in the germline V gene. It was healthy bone marrow donors who served as donors. This chain connects TRBV7-2 to TRBJ1-1, with 7 nucleotides matching TRBD1. The TCR sequence derives from a man aged 45-60 years in good health and CMV-seronegative. The sample was PBMCs. The chain's CDR3 is CASSADRVAEAFF. The CDR3 bases are TGTGCCAGCAGCGCTGACAGGGTTGCTGAAGCTTTCTTT.